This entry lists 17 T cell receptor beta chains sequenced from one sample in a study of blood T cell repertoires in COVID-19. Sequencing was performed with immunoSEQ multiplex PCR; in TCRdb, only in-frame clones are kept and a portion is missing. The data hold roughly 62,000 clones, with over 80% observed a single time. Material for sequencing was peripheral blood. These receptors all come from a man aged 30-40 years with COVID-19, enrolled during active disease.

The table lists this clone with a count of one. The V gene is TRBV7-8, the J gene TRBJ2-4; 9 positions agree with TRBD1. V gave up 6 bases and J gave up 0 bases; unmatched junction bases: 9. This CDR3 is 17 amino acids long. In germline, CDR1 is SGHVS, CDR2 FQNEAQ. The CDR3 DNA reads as TGTGCCAGCAGTCCACCCGGGACAGGGCTAGCCAAAAACATTCAGTACTTC. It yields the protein CASSPPGTGLAKNIQYF.

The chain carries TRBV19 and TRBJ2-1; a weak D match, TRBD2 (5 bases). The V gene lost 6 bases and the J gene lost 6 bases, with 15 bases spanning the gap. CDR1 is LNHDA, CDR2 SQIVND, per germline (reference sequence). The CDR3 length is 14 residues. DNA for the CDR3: TGTGCCAGTAGCGCGGGTTTTTTAGGCAATGAGCAGTTCTTC. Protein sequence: CASSAGFLGNEQFF.

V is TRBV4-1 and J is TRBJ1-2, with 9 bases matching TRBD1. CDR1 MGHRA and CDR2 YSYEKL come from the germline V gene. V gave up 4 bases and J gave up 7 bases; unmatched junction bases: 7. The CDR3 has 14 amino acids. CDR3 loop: CASSLVQGASGYTF. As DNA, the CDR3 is TGCGCCAGCAGCCTTGTACAGGGGGCAAGTGGCTACACCTTC.

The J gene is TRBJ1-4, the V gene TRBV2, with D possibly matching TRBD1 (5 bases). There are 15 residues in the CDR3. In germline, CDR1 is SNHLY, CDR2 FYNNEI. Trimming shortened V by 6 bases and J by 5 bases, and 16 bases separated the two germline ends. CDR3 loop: CASRASGGKNEKLFF. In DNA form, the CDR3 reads TGTGCCAGCAGAGCTTCCGGGGGAAAAAATGAAAAACTGTTTTTT.

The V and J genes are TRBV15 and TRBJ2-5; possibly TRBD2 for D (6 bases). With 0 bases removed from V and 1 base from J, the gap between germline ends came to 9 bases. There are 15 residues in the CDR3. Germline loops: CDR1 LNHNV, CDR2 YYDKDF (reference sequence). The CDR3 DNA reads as TGTGCCACCAGCAGAGACCGAGCGGGCCAAGAGACCCAGTACTTC. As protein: CATSRDRAGQETQYF.

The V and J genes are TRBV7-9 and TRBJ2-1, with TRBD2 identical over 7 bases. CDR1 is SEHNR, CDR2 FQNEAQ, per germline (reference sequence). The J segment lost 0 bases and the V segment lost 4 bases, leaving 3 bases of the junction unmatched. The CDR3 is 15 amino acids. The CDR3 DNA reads TGTGCCAGCAGCTCGGGGAGGGCCTCCTACAATGAGCAGTTCTTC. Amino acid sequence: CASSSGRASYNEQFF.

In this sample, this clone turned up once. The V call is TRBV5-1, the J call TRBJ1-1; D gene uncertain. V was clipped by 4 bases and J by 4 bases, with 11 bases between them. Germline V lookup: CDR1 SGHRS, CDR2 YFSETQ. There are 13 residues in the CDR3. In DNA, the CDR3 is TGCGCCAGCAGCCGCCTAGGAAGCACTGAAGCTTTCTTT. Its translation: CASSRLGSTEAFF.

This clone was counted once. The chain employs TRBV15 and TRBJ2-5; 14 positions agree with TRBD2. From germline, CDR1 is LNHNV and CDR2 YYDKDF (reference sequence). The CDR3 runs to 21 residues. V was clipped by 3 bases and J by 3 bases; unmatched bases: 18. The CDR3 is CATSSYWGLAGASKGKETQYF. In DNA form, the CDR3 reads TGTGCCACCAGCAGCTATTGGGGACTAGCGGGAGCCTCAAAAGGGAAAGAGACCCAGTACTTC.

For the CDR3, the DNA is TGTGCCAGCAGCCTGACAGGGTACTTGAACACTGAAGCTTTCTTT. It yields the protein CASSLTGYLNTEAFF. The chain is built from TRBV7-2 and TRBJ1-1; TRBD1 matches at 7 bases. The germline CDR1 and CDR2 sequences are SGHTA and FQGNSA. Losses at the gene ends were 5 bases for V and 0 bases for J; bases not matched to a gene: 6. The CDR3 has 15 amino acids.

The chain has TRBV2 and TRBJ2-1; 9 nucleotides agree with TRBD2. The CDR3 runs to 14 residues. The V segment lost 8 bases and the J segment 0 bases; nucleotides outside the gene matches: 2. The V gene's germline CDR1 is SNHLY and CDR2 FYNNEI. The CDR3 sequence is CASLSGSSYNEQFF. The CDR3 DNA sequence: TGTGCCAGCCTTAGCGGGAGCTCCTACAATGAGCAGTTCTTC.

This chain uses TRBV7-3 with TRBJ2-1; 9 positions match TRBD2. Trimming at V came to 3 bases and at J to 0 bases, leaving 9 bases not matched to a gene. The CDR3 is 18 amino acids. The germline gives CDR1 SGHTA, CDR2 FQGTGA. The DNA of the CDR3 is TGTGCCAGCAGCTTCTCTCATAGCGGGAGTGGCTCCTACAATGAGCAGTTCTTC. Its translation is CASSFSHSGSGSYNEQFF.

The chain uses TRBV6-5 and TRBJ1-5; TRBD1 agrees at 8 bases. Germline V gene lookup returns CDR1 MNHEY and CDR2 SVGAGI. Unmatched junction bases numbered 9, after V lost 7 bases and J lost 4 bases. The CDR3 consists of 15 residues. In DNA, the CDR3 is TGTGCCAGCACAATTGGACAGGGTCGGAATCAGCCCCAGCATTTT. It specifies CASTIGQGRNQPQHF.

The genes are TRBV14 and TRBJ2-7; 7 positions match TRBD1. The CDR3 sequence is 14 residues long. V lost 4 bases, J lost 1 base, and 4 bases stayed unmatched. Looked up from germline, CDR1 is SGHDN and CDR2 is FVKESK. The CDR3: CASSPQGFSYEQYF. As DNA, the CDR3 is TGTGCCAGCAGCCCACAGGGGTTTTCCTACGAGCAGTACTTC. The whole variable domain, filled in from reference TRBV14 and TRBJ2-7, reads EAGVTQFPSHSVIEKGQTVTLRCDPISGHDNLYWYRRVMGKEIKFLLHFVKESKQDESGMPNNRFLAERTGGTYSTLKVQPAELEDSGVYFCASSPQGFSYEQYFGPGTRLTVT.

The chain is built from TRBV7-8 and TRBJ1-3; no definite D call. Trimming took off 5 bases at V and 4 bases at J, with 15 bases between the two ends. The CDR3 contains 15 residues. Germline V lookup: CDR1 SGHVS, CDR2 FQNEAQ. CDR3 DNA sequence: TGTGCCAGCAGCCTCAGCGGCGCGCAAGGAAACACCATATATTTT. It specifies CASSLSGAQGNTIYF.

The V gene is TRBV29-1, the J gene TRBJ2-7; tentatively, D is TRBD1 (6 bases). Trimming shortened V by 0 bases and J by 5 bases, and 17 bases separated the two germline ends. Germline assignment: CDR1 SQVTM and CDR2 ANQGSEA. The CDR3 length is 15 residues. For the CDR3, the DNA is TGCAGCGTTGAAGATCCCCTGACAGGCCCCAACGAGCAGTACTTC. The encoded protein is CSVEDPLTGPNEQYF.

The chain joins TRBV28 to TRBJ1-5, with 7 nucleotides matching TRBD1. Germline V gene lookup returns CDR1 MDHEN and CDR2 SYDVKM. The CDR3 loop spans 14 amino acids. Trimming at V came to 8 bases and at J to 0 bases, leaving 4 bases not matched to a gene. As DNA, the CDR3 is TGTGCCAGCTCGACAGGGAATAGCAATCAGCCCCAGCATTTT. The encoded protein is CASSTGNSNQPQHF.

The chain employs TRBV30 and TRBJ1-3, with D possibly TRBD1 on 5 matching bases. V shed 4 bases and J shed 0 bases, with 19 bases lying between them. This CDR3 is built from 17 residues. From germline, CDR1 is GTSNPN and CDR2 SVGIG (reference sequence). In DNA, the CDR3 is TGTGCCTGGAAGGTAGCCGGGACTCAGAGCTCTGGAAACACCATATATTTT. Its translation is CAWKVAGTQSSGNTIYF.